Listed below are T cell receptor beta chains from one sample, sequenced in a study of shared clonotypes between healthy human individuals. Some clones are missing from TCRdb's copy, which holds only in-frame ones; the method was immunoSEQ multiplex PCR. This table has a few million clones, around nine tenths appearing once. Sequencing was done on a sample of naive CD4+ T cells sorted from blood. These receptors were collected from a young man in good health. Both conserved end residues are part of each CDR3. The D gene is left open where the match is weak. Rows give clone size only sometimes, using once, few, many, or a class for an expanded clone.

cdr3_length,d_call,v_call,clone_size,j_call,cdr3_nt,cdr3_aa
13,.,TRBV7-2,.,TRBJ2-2,TGTGCCAGCAGCTTCCTGGGGTCCGGGGAGCTGTTTTTT,CASSFLGSGELFF
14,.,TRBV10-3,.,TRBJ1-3,TGTGCCATCAGCGAGAAGGCAGGTGGAAACACCATATATTTT,CAISEKAGGNTIYF
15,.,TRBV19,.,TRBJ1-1,TGTGCCAGTAGTAACAGACAGGCCACGAACACTGAAGCTTTCTTT,CASSNRQATNTEAFF
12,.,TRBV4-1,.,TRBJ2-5,TGCGCCAGCAGCCCCCCGGGAGAGACCCAGTACTTC,CASSPPGETQYF
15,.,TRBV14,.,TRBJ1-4,TGTGCCAGCAGCCACGAGGCCCCGGCTTGGGAAAAACTGTTTTTT,CASSHEAPAWEKLFF
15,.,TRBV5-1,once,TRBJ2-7,TGCGCCAGCAGCGCAGGGACGGTGAGCTCCTACGAGCAGTACTTC,CASSAGTVSSYEQYF
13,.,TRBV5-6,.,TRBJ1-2,TGTGCCAGCAGCTTGGAACAGCGCTATGGCTACACCTTC,CASSLEQRYGYTF
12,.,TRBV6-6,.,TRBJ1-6,TGTGCCAGCAGTTACGGAGGCGCACCCCTCCACTTT,CASSYGGAPLHF
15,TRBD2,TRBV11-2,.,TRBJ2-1,TGTGCCAGCAGCCCCGGACTAGCGGGGTTCGACGAGCAGTTCTTC,CASSPGLAGFDEQFF
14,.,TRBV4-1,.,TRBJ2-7,TGCGCCAGCAGCCAAGATCAAAGCTCCTACGAGCAGTACTTC,CASSQDQSSYEQYF
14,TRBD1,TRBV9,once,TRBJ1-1,TGTGCCAGCAGCGCACAGGGGGCCTGGACTGAAGCTTTCTTT,CASSAQGAWTEAFF
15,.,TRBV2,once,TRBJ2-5,TGTGCCAGCAGTGAATTTTTTCCCAGGGAAGAGACCCAGTACTTC,CASSEFFPREETQYF
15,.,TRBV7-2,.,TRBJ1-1,TGTGCCAGCAGCCCAGCAGTCTCCGCGAACACTGAAGCTTTCTTT,CASSPAVSANTEAFF
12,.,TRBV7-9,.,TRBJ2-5,TGTGCCAGCAGCTTTACATATGAGACCCAGTACTTC,CASSFTYETQYF
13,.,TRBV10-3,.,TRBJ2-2,TGTGCCATCGGGGGACAGAACACCGGGGAGCTGTTTTTT,CAIGGQNTGELFF
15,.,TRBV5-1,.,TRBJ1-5,TGCGCCAGCAGCTTGAGTTCTGGGCGCAATCAGCCCCAGCATTTT,CASSLSSGRNQPQHF
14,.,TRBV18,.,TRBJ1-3,TGTGCCAGCTCACCGACAGTCCCTGGAAACACCATATATTTT,CASSPTVPGNTIYF
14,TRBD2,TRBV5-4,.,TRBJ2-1,TGTGCCAGCAGCTTAGTAGCGGGAAACAATGAGCAGTTCTTC,CASSLVAGNNEQFF
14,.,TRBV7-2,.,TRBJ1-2,TGTGCCAGCAGCTCCGGGGGGGCCCGCTATGGCTACACCTTC,CASSSGGARYGYTF
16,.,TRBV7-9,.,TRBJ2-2,TGTGCCAGCAGCTCCATCCAGTGGGGTGGAGGCGGGGAGCTGTTTTTT,CASSSIQWGGGGELFF
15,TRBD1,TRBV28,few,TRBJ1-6,TGTGCCAGCAGCCTAATGGGGACAGGGAGTCCACCCCTCCACTTT,CASSLMGTGSPPLHF
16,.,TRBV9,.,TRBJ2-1,TGTGCCAGCAGCGTAGCTCTCGACCTCAGGCGGAATGAGCAGTTCTTC,CASSVALDLRRNEQFF
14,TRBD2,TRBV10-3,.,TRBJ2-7,TGTGCCACTCACCCGGGGGGGGCCGTAGTCGAGCAGTACTTC,CATHPGGAVVEQYF
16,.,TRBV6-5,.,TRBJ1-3,TGTGCCAGCAGTTACTCGAAGGACAACTCTGGAAACACCATATATTTT,CASSYSKDNSGNTIYF
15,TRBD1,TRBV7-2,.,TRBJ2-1,TGTGCCAGCAGCTTAGACAGGGGGAGTTACAATGAGCAGTTCTTC,CASSLDRGSYNEQFF
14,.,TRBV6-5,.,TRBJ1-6,TGTGCCAGCAGTTACTCGGACTATAATTCACCCCTCCACTTT,CASSYSDYNSPLHF